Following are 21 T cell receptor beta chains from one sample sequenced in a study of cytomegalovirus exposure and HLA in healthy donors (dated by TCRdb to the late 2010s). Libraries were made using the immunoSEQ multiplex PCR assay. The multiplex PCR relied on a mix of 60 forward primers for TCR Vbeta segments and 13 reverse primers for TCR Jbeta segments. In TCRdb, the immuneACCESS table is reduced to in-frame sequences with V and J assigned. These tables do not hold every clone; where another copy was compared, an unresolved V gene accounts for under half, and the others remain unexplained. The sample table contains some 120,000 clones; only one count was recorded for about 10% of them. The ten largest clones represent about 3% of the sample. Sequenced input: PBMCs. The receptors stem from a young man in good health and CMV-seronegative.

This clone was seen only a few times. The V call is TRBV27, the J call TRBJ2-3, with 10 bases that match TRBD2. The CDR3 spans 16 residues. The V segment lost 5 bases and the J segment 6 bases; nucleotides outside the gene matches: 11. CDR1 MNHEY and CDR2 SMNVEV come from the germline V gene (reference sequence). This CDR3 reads CASSPLGASGGDTQYF. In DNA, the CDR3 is TGTGCCAGCAGTCCGCTCGGGGCTAGCGGGGGCGATACGCAGTATTTT.

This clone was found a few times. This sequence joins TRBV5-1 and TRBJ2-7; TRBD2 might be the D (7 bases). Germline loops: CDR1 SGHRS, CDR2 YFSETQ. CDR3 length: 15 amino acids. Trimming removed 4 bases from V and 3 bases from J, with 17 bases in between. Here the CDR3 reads CASSPGRGRIYEQYF. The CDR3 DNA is TGCGCCAGCAGCCCGGGGAGGGGGAGGATCTACGAGCAGTACTTC.

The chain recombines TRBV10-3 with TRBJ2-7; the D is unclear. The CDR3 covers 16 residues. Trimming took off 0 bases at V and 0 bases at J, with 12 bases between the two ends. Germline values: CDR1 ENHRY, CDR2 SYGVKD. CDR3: CAISESVGTYSYEQYV. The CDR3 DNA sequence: TGTGCCATCAGTGAGTCCGTGGGCACCTACTCCTACGAGCAGTACGTC.

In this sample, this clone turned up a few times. CDR3 region: CASSLTGNQPQHF. CDR3 DNA: TGTGCCAGCAGTTTAACAGGAAATCAGCCCCAGCATTTT. The genes are TRBV27 and TRBJ1-5, with D maybe TRBD1 (5 bases). In germline, CDR1 is MNHEY, CDR2 SMNVEV (reference sequence). V lost 2 bases, J lost 4 bases, and 6 bases lay in between. The CDR3 has 13 residues.

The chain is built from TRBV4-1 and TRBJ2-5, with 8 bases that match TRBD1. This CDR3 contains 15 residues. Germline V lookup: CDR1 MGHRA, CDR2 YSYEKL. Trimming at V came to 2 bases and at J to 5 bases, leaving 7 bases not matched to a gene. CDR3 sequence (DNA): TGCGCCAGCAGCCAAAAAACAGGGGGATTCGAGACCCAGTACTTC. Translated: CASSQKTGGFETQYF.

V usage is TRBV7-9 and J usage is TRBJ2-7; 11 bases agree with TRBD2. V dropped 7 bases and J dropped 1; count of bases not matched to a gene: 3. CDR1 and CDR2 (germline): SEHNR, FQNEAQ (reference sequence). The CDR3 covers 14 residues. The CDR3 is CASTLAGASYEQYF. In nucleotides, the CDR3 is TGTGCCAGCACACTAGCGGGGGCGTCCTACGAGCAGTACTTC.

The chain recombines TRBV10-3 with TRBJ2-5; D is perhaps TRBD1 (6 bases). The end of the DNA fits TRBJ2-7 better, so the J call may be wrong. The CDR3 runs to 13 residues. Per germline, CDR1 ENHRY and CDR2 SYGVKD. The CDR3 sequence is CAISNRDSYEQYF. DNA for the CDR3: TGTGCCATCAGTAACAGGGATTCCTACGAGCAGTACTTC.

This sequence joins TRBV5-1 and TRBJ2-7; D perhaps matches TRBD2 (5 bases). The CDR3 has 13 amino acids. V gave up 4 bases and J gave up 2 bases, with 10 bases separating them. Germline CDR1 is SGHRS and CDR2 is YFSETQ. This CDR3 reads CASSTREPYEQYF. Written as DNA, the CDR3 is TGCGCCAGCAGCACCCGGGAACCCTACGAGCAGTACTTC.

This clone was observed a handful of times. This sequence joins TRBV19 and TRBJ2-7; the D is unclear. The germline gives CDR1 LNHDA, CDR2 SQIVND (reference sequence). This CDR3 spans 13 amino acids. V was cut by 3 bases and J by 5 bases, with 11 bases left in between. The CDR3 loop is CASSILVTDEQYF. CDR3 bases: TGTGCCAGTAGTATTTTGGTGACTGACGAGCAGTACTTC.

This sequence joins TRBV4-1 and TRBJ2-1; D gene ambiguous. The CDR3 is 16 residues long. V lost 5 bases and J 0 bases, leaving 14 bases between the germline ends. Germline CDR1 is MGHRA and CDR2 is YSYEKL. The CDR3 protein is CASSSKPRGSYNEQFF. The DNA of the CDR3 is TGCGCCAGCAGCTCCAAACCGCGAGGCTCCTACAATGAGCAGTTCTTC.

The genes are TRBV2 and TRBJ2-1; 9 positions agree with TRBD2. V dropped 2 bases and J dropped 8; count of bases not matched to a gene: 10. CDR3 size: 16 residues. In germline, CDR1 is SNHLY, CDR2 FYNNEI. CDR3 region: CASSENGGGAVHEQFF. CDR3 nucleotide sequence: TGTGCCAGCAGTGAAAACGGCGGGGGGGCTGTCCATGAGCAGTTCTTC. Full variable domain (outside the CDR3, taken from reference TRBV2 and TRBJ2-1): EPEVTQTPSHQVTQMGQEVILRCVPISNHLYFYWYRQILGQKVEFLVSFYNNEISEKSEIFDDQFSVERPDGSNFTLKIRSTKLEDSAMYFCASSENGGGAVHEQFFGPGTRLTVL.

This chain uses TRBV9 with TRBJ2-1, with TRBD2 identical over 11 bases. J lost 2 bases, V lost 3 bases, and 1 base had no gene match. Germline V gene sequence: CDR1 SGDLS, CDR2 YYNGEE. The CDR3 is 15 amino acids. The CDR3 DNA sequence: TGTGCCAGCAGCGCTAGCGGGGGGACCTACAATGAGCAGTTCTTC. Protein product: CASSASGGTYNEQFF.

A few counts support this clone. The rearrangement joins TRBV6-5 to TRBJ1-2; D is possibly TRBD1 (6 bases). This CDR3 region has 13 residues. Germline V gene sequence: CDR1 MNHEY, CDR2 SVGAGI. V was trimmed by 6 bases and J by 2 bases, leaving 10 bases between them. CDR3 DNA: TGTGCCAGCAGCCCAACAGGGAACTATGGCTACACCTTC. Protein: CASSPTGNYGYTF.

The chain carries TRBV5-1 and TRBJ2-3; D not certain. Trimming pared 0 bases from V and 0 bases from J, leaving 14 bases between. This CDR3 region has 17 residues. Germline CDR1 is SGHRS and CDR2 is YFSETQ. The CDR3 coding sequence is TGCGCCAGCAGCTTGGTAAAGGTTTCGGGTAGCACAGATACGCAGTATTTT. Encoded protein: CASSLVKVSGSTDTQYF.

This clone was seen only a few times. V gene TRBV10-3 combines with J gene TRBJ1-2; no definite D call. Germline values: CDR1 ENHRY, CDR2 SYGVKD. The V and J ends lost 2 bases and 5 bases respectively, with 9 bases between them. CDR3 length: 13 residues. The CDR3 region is CAISEEFVYGYTF. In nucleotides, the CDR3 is TGTGCCATCAGTGAGGAGTTCGTATATGGCTACACCTTC.

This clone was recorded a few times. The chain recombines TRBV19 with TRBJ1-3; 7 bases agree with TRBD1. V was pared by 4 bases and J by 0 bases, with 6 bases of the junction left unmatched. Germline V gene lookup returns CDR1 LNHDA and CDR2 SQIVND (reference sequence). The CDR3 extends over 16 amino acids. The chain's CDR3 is CASSTPRDSSGNTIYF. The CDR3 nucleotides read TGTGCCAGTAGTACCCCCCGGGACAGCTCTGGAAACACCATATATTTT.

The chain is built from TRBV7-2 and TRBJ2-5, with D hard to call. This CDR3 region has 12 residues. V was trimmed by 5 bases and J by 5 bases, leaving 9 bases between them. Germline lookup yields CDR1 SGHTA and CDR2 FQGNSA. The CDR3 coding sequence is TGTGCCAGCAGCCCAGGTCAGGAGACCCAGTACTTC. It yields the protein CASSPGQETQYF. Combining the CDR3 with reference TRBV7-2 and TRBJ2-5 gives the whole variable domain GAGVSQSPSNKVTEKGKDVELRCDPISGHTALYWYRQSLGQGLEFLIYFQGNSAPDKSGLPSDRFSAERTGGSVSTLTIQRTQQEDSAVYLCASSPGQETQYFGPGTRLLVL.

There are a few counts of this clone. The DNA for the CDR3 is TGTGCCAGCAGCTTTTTGTCGGGAGGCGACAATGAGCAGTTCTTC. Amino acid sequence: CASSFLSGGDNEQFF. This chain joins TRBV5-4 and TRBJ2-1, with 7 bases matching TRBD2. This CDR3 contains 15 residues. The J segment lost 5 bases and the V segment lost 2 bases, leaving 7 bases of the junction unmatched. Per the germline V gene, CDR1 is SGHNT and CDR2 is YYREEE (reference sequence). Supplemented by reference TRBV5-4 and TRBJ2-1, the full variable domain reads ETGVTQSPTHLIKTRGQQVTLRCSSQSGHNTVSWYQQALGQGPQFIFQYYREEENGRGNFPPRFSGLQFPNYSSELNVNALELDDSALYLCASSFLSGGDNEQFFGPGTRLTVL.

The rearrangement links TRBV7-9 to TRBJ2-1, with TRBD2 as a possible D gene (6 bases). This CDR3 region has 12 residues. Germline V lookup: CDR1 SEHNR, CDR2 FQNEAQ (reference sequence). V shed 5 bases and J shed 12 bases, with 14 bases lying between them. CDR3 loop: CASSPAGTGQFF. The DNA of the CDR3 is TGTGCCAGCAGCCCTGCTGGGACTGGGCAGTTCTTC.

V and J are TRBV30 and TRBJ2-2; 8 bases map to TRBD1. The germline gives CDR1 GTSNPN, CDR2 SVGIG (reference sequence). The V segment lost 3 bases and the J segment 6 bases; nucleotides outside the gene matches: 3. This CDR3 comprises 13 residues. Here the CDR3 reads CAWRQTGAGELFF. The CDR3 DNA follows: TGTGCCTGGAGGCAGACAGGGGCCGGGGAGCTGTTTTTT.

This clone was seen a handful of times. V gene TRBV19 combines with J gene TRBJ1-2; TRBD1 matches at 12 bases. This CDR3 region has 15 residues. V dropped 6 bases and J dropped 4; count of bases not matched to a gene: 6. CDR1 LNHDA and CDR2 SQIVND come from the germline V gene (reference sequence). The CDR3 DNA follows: TGTGCCAGTAGCTCTGGGACAGGGGGCTTCTATGGCTACACCTTC. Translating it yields CASSSGTGGFYGYTF. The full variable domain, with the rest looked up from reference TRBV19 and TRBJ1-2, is DGGITQSPKYLFRKEGQNVTLSCEQNLNHDAMYWYRQDPGQGLRLIYYSQIVNDFQKGDIAEGYSVSREKKESFPLTVTSAQKNPTAFYLCASSSGTGGFYGYTFGSGTRLTVV.